The next 29 T cell receptor beta chains were all read from a single sample in a study of PD-L1 blockade in urothelial cancer. Time point: pretreatment peripheral blood. Assay: immunoSEQ multiplex PCR; the TCRdb copy retains only in-frame clones and omits some. Of tens of thousands of clones listed, approximately 83% were seen once; the top ten hold approximately 15%. The input for sequencing was PBMCs, taken around atezolizumab (anti-PD-L1) treatment. Receptors were obtained from an older man with urothelial cancer.

The chain carries TRBV11-2 and TRBJ2-1; the D gene is possibly TRBD2 (5 bases). The CDR3 spans 15 residues. Germline CDR1 SGHAT, CDR2 FQNNGV. V lost 2 bases and J lost 2, with 10 bases in between. CDR3 DNA sequence: TGTGCCAGCAGCTTAATGGCGGGCCCCTACAATGAGCAGTTCTTC. This gives the protein CASSLMAGPYNEQFF.

The chain employs TRBV30 and TRBJ1-3; D gene uncertain. The germline CDR1 and CDR2 sequences are GTSNPN and SVGIG (reference sequence). The CDR3 extends over 13 amino acids. V was clipped by 4 bases and J by 0 bases, with 7 bases between them. The CDR3 DNA sequence: TGTGCCTGGACTTTATCCTCTGGAAACACCATATATTTT. Protein: CAWTLSSGNTIYF.

The chain uses TRBV7-3 and TRBJ2-1; the D gene is possibly TRBD2 (5 bases). The V end was cut by 1 base, the J end by 7 bases, with 11 bases between. The CDR3 has 14 residues. Germline V gene sequence: CDR1 SGHTA, CDR2 FQGTGA. CDR3 sequence (DNA): TGTGCCAGCAGCTTAAGCGGAGGTGGTAATGAGCAGTTCTTC. Protein: CASSLSGGGNEQFF.

V is TRBV5-1 and J is TRBJ2-1, with TRBD2 matching over 8 bases. The CDR3 is 16 residues long. CDR1 is SGHRS, CDR2 YFSETQ, per germline. Trimming removed 2 bases from V and 5 bases from J; junction bases left unmatched: 9. CDR3 sequence (DNA): TGCGCCAGCAGCTTAGGAAGCGGGAGAGGTAACAATGAGCAGTTCTTC. Protein product: CASSLGSGRGNNEQFF.

The chain links TRBV4-1 to TRBJ2-1; 9 bases agree with TRBD1. The CDR3 consists of 15 residues. CDR1 and CDR2 from the germline V gene are MGHRA and YSYEKL. Losses at the gene ends were 4 bases for V and 8 bases for J; bases not matched to a gene: 9. CDR3 region: CASSPPGQGRHEQFF. The DNA for the CDR3 is TGCGCCAGCAGCCCCCCGGGACAGGGTAGGCATGAGCAGTTCTTC.

The V and J genes are TRBV5-4 and TRBJ2-5; D uncertain. This CDR3 contains 13 residues. Trimming removed 0 bases at V and 2 bases at J, with 5 bases between. Germline V lookup: CDR1 SGHNT, CDR2 YYREEE (reference sequence). The CDR3 loop is CASSLDFQETQYF. CDR3 coding DNA: TGTGCCAGCAGCTTGGACTTTCAAGAGACCCAGTACTTC. Together with reference TRBV5-4 and TRBJ2-5, the CDR3 gives the full variable domain: ETGVTQSPTHLIKTRGQQVTLRCSSQSGHNTVSWYQQALGQGPQFIFQYYREEENGRGNFPPRFSGLQFPNYSSELNVNALELDDSALYLCASSLDFQETQYFGPGTRLLVL.

CDR3 amino acids: CASSPGQGARTEAFF. CDR3 sequence (DNA): TGCGCCAGCAGTCCGGGACAAGGAGCAAGGACTGAAGCTTTCTTT. The chain is built from TRBV10-1 and TRBJ1-1; a weak D match, TRBD1 (6 bases). Germline V gene lookup returns CDR1 WNHNN and CDR2 SYGVQD (reference sequence). This CDR3 spans 15 amino acids. V was trimmed by 5 bases and J by 5 bases, leaving 18 bases between them.

The V and J genes are TRBV14 and TRBJ2-5, with 8 bases lining up with TRBD2. Trimming cost V 1 base and J 5 bases; bases outside gene matches: 3. The CDR3 is made up of 14 amino acids. In germline, CDR1 is SGHDN, CDR2 FVKESK. The CDR3 sequence is CASSQVGLVETQYF. DNA for the CDR3: TGTGCCAGCAGCCAAGTGGGACTAGTCGAGACCCAGTACTTC.

In its sample, this clone was seen once. CDR3 nucleotide sequence: TGTGCCAGCAGCCGCTCTGGAAACACCATATATTTT. It is translated as CASSRSGNTIYF. The chain employs TRBV9 and TRBJ1-3; no definite D call. Germline V lookup: CDR1 SGDLS, CDR2 YYNGEE. V lost 4 bases, J lost 0 bases, and 2 bases lay in between. The CDR3 sequence is 12 residues long.

The V gene is TRBV5-1, the J gene TRBJ2-4; D possibly corresponds to TRBD2 (5 bases). This CDR3 contains 15 residues. Germline assignment: CDR1 SGHRS and CDR2 YFSETQ. V was clipped by 0 bases and J by 1 base, with 8 bases between them. This CDR3 is CASSLGGLAKNIQYF. Here the CDR3 DNA reads TGCGCCAGCAGCTTGGGAGGGCTGGCCAAAAACATTCAGTACTTC.

This clone came up a few times. The genes are TRBV2 and TRBJ2-7, with a weak D call TRBD1 (5 bases). The germline V gene has CDR1 SNHLY and CDR2 FYNNEI. CDR3 length: 13 amino acids. V lost 4 bases, J lost 7 bases, and 14 bases lay in between. CDR3 loop: CASSGQNWLEQYF. The CDR3 nucleotides read TGTGCCAGCAGTGGACAGAACTGGTTGGAGCAGTACTTC.

The chain combines TRBV29-1 with TRBJ2-7; D might be TRBD2 (6 bases). Trimming cost V 7 bases and J 0 bases, with 19 bases left between them. Germline-derived CDR1 and CDR2 are SQVTM and ANQGSEA. CDR3 length: 15 amino acids. For the CDR3, the DNA is TGCAGCGCTAGCCGGGACTTAAGACACTCCTACGAGCAGTACTTC. This sequence encodes CSASRDLRHSYEQYF.

The genes are TRBV29-1 and TRBJ1-4; D is ambiguous. Germline CDR1 reads SQVTM; CDR2 reads ANQGSEA. V shed 4 bases and J shed 8 bases, with 14 bases lying between them. The CDR3 consists of 13 residues. The CDR3 protein is CSVVGNGLEKLFF. The CDR3 DNA is TGCAGCGTTGTGGGCAATGGATTGGAAAAACTGTTTTTT.

CDR3 sequence (DNA): TGTGCCAGCAGCTTGGGAGACAGGGCTACCTATGGCTACACCTTC. This gives the protein CASSLGDRATYGYTF. The chain carries TRBV5-4 and TRBJ1-2; 7 bases line up with TRBD1. Germline V lookup: CDR1 SGHNT, CDR2 YYREEE (reference sequence). The CDR3 consists of 15 residues. V trimming: 0 bases; J trimming: 4 bases; junction bases outside the gene matches: 6.

In its sample, this clone was seen once. The genes are TRBV2 and TRBJ1-2; D not resolved. V lost 6 bases to trimming and J lost 1 base, with 12 bases between them. CDR1 is SNHLY and CDR2 is FYNNEI in the germline V gene. This CDR3 is 14 amino acids long. CDR3 sequence (DNA): TGTGCCAGCAGGAGGGATCAGAATAACTATGGCTACACCTTC. Encoded protein: CASRRDQNNYGYTF.

This clone was detected only once. The V gene is TRBV5-4, the J gene TRBJ2-7; a possible D gene is TRBD2 (5 bases). Trimming removed 0 bases from V and 3 bases from J, with 13 bases in between. The CDR3 is 15 amino acids. Germline V gene sequence: CDR1 SGHNT, CDR2 YYREEE (reference sequence). CDR3 DNA sequence: TGTGCCAGCAGCTTGGGCCCACCGGGAAACTACGAGCAGTACTTC. This encodes CASSLGPPGNYEQYF.

The chain combines TRBV5-6 with TRBJ2-5; 8 bases match TRBD1. Per germline, CDR1 SGHDT and CDR2 YYEEEE. The CDR3 is 14 residues long. With V trimmed by 4 bases and J by 6 bases, 8 bases remained unmatched. CDR3 amino acids: CASSRYRQGKTQYF. DNA for the CDR3: TGTGCCAGCAGCCGATACCGACAGGGGAAGACCCAGTACTTC. Combining the CDR3 with reference TRBV5-6 and TRBJ2-5 gives the whole variable domain DAGVTQSPTHLIKTRGQQVTLRCSPKSGHDTVSWYQQALGQGPQFIFQYYEEEERQRGNFPDRFSGHQFPNYSSELNVNALLLGDSALYLCASSRYRQGKTQYFGPGTRLLVL.

The rearrangement links TRBV27 to TRBJ2-1; 8 positions match TRBD2. There are 13 residues in the CDR3. The germline V gene has CDR1 MNHEY and CDR2 SMNVEV (reference sequence). The V and J ends lost 8 bases and 9 bases, in that order; junction bases with no gene match: 9. The CDR3 protein is CASSPGGGFEQFF. DNA for the CDR3: TGTGCCAGCTCTCCCGGGGGGGGCTTTGAGCAGTTCTTC.

The chain uses TRBV5-1 and TRBJ2-7; TRBD2 matches at 9 bases. V lost 5 bases, J lost 11 bases, and 8 bases stayed unmatched. CDR3 length: 12 amino acids. Germline assignment: CDR1 SGHRS and CDR2 YFSETQ. The CDR3 protein is CASRGGRESKYF. CDR3 nucleotide sequence: TGCGCCAGCAGGGGCGGGAGGGAGTCGAAGTACTTC. Supplemented by reference TRBV5-1 and TRBJ2-7, the full variable domain reads KAGVTQTPRYLIKTRGQQVTLSCSPISGHRSVSWYQQTPGQGLQFLFEYFSETQRNKGNFPGRFSGRQFSNSRSEMNVSTLELGDSALYLCASRGGRESKYFGPGTRLTVT.

The chain has TRBV4-1 and TRBJ2-7, with 7 positions matching TRBD1. The germline V gene has CDR1 MGHRA and CDR2 YSYEKL. V lost 6 bases, J lost 0 bases, and 2 bases stayed unmatched. The CDR3 covers 13 residues. This CDR3 reads CASRGQSSYEQYF. CDR3 bases: TGCGCCAGCAGGGGACAGAGCTCCTACGAGCAGTACTTC.

The gene calls are TRBV23-1 and TRBJ2-1; 9 bases map to TRBD1. TRBV23-1 has ORF status, its function being uncertain. The V and J ends lost 2 bases and 7 bases, in that order; junction bases with no gene match: 6. This CDR3 comprises 15 residues. In DNA, the CDR3 is TGCGCCAGCAGTCAACGGACAGGGGACCGGAATGAGCAGTTCTTC. Amino acid sequence: CASSQRTGDRNEQFF.

This clone has only one observation. The genes are TRBV6-4 and TRBJ2-3; possible D gene TRBD2, 5 bases. CDR1 is MRHNA and CDR2 is SNTAGT in the germline V gene. Trimming took 3 bases from V and 5 from J, leaving 9 bases between them. The CDR3 runs 13 residues. CDR3 sequence (DNA): TGTGCCAGCAGTGAAAGGGCGGGAGATACGCAGTATTTT. This gives the protein CASSERAGDTQYF.

This rearrangement joins TRBV2 to TRBJ1-4, with 9 positions matching TRBD1. The CDR3 is 15 amino acids. Germline CDR1 is SNHLY and CDR2 is FYNNEI. J lost 10 bases, V lost 4 bases, and 10 bases had no gene match. The CDR3, as DNA: TGTGCCAGCAGTGGATTCGGGACAGGGCTAACAAAACTGTTTTTT. This encodes CASSGFGTGLTKLFF.

The CDR3 sequence: CASSLSGYEQYF. The CDR3 DNA reads TGTGCCAGCAGCTTGTCCGGGTACGAGCAGTACTTC. The chain uses TRBV5-4 and TRBJ2-7; D call uncertain. Germline V gene data show CDR1 as SGHNT and CDR2 as YYREEE (reference sequence). V lost 1 base and J 4 bases, leaving 6 bases between the germline ends. The CDR3 loop spans 12 amino acids.

A few counts support this clone. V is TRBV9 and J is TRBJ1-2; possibly TRBD1 for D (6 bases). Between the trimmed V and J ends, which lost 0 bases and 5 bases, there was a span of 14 bases. CDR3 size: 15 residues. Germline V gene sequence: CDR1 SGDLS, CDR2 YYNGEE. The CDR3 DNA follows: TGTGCCAGCAGCGTAGGTCCAGGGGAATTGTATGGCTACACCTTC. Translated: CASSVGPGELYGYTF.

This chain uses TRBV28 with TRBJ1-1, with TRBD1 matching 8 bases. The V and J ends lost 5 bases and 7 bases, in that order; junction bases with no gene match: 9. The CDR3 is 14 residues long. CDR1 is MDHEN and CDR2 is SYDVKM in the germline V gene. CDR3 region: CASSPPDRVIEAFF. The DNA of the CDR3 is TGTGCCAGCAGTCCCCCGGACAGGGTAATTGAAGCTTTCTTT. Full variable domain (outside the CDR3, taken from reference TRBV28 and TRBJ1-1): DVKVTQSSRYLVKRTGEKVFLECVQDMDHENMFWYRQDPGLGLRLIYFSYDVKMKEKGDIPEGYSVSREKKERFSLILESASTNQTSMYLCASSPPDRVIEAFFGQGTRLTVV.

The rearrangement uses TRBV15 and TRBJ1-4; 10 positions agree with TRBD1. The germline CDR1 and CDR2 sequences are LNHNV and YYDKDF (reference sequence). CDR3 size: 17 residues. The V gene end was trimmed by 3 bases and the J gene end by 0 bases; junction bases not matched to a gene: 4. The CDR3 DNA is TGTGCCACCAGCAGCCCCGGACAGGGGGCAACTAATGAAAAACTGTTTTTT. Amino acid sequence: CATSSPGQGATNEKLFF.

The genes are TRBV18 and TRBJ1-2; D is possibly TRBD1 (5 bases). V was cut by 4 bases and J by 6 bases, with 12 bases left in between. Per the germline V gene, CDR1 is KGHSH and CDR2 is LQKENI. This CDR3 contains 13 residues. The CDR3 protein is CASSRIREDGYTF. The CDR3 region has the DNA TGTGCCAGCTCACGAATCAGGGAGGATGGCTACACCTTC. The whole variable domain, filled in from reference TRBV18 and TRBJ1-2, reads NAGVMQNPRHLVRRRGQEARLRCSPMKGHSHVYWYRQLPEEGLKFMVYLQKENIIDESGMPKERFSAEFPKEGPSILRIQQVVRGDSAAYFCASSRIREDGYTFGSGTRLTVV.

This CDR3 reads CASSGGQRDEQYF. As DNA, the CDR3 is TGTGCCAGCAGTGGGGGACAACGGGACGAGCAGTACTTC. This chain links TRBV2 with TRBJ2-7; weak D call: TRBD1 (6 bases). The CDR3 length is 13 residues. V lost 4 bases and J 5 bases, leaving 12 bases between the germline ends. Germline V gene data show CDR1 as SNHLY and CDR2 as FYNNEI. The complete variable domain, with remaining parts taken from reference TRBV2 and TRBJ2-7, reads EPEVTQTPSHQVTQMGQEVILRCVPISNHLYFYWYRQILGQKVEFLVSFYNNEISEKSEIFDDQFSVERPDGSNFTLKIRSTKLEDSAMYFCASSGGQRDEQYFGPGTRLTVT.